What follows describes a single T cell receptor (beta chain). Its antigen remains unknown. Incorporated into the TCR beta cDNA libraries were unique molecular identifiers, which served to reduce PCR and sequencing biases. Some 500,000 cDNA molecules were recovered from an input of 1 to 10 million T cells. TCRdb reprocessed the PCR reads with MiXCR, giving one entry per CDR3 protein. Counted here are a few hundred thousand distinct CDR3 sequences, 40% to 55% occurring once; the ten biggest clones make up about 12%. The sample comes from a study of post-analysis software for immune sequencing data. The study, taken as a whole, reports: Samples prepared in the same batch strongly co-clustered by F measure.

The sequencing sample was made of blood. The sequence was obtained from a girl between 5 and 17 years old with multiple sclerosis.

CDR3 sequence reads: CAIGYTDTQYF. As DNA, the CDR3 is TGTGCCATCGGATACACAGATACGCAGTATTTT. The chain combines TRBV10-3 with TRBJ2-3; D not certain. CDR1 is ENHRY and CDR2 is SYGVKD in the germline V gene. The ends were cut back, 8 bases at V and 2 bases at J, with 5 bases in the middle. The CDR3 covers 11 residues.